This TCR beta chain originates from a study of CD8 T cells in Susac syndrome. Sequencing of TCR beta, carried out with a high-throughput approach, was applied to CD8+ and CD4+ T cells from the blood. V was trimmed by 3 bases and J by 4 bases, leaving 13 bases between them. In germline, CDR1 is MDHEN, CDR2 SYDVKM. The CDR3 totals 15 residues. Random hexamers served to reverse transcribe roughly 0.5 to 1 ug RNA. TCRdb used MiXCR to reprocess the immunoSEQ multiplex PCR reads, holding one entry per CDR3 protein. Here the sample spans approximately 87,000 distinct CDR3 sequences, around 96% being singletons.

The chain uses TRBV28 and TRBJ1-5; no clear D gene. The sequence derives from a human donor with Susac syndrome. The specimen sequenced was CD8+ T cells from PBMCs. Here the CDR3 DNA reads TGTGCCAGCAGTTTTTTACGGGGAGGGAATCAGCCCCAGCATTTT. Amino acids: CASSFLRGGNQPQHF.